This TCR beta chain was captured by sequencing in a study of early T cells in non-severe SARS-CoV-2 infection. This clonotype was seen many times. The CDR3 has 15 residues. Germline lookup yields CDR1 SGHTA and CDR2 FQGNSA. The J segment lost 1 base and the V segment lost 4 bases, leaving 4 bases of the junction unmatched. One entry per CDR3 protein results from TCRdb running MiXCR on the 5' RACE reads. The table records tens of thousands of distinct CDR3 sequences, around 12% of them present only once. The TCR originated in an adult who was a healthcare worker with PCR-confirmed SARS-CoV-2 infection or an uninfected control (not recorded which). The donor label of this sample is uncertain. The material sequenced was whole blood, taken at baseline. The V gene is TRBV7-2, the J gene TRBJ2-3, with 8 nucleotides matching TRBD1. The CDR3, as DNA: TGTGCCAGCAGCTCCCGGACAGGGCGCACAGATACGCAGTATTTT. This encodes CASSSRTGRTDTQYF.